Listed below are T cell receptor beta chains from one sample, sequenced in a study of CD8 T cells in ankylosing spondylitis. TCRdb re-called the 5' RACE reads through MiXCR, storing one row per CDR3 protein. The table includes under 300,000 distinct CDR3 sequences, around a tenth detected once. The specimen sequenced was blood, either unsorted or a sorted T cell fraction (not recorded which). The receptors stem from a male donor with ankylosing spondylitis or in good health (not recorded which). CDR3s include the opening cysteine and the closing phenylalanine or tryptophan. D genes are given only for firm matches. Clone size appears in some rows only: once, few, many, or a class for an expanded clone.

V gene	J gene	clone size	CDR3 length	D gene	CDR3 DNA	CDR3 protein
TRBV6-1	TRBJ2-3	many	14	TRBD2	TGTGCCAGCAAACCTCCACTAGCGGGGGATACGCAGTATTTT	CASKPPLAGDTQYF
TRBV10-3	TRBJ1-5	many	13	TRBD1	TGTGCCATCAGCAACAGGGGAATCCAGCCCCAGCATTTT	CAISNRGIQPQHF
TRBV3-1	TRBJ1-5	few	12	TRBD1	TGTGCCAGCTACAGGGGTCAGCAGCCCCAGCATTTT	CASYRGQQPQHF
TRBV7-3	TRBJ1-1	many	13	TRBD1	TGTGCCAGCAGCTTAGGCGGACAGGGTGAAGCTTTCTTT	CASSLGGQGEAFF
TRBV28	TRBJ2-5	NA	15	NA	TGTGCCAGCAGTTTAGTGGCCTTAGGGCAAGAGACCCAGTACTTC	CASSLVALGQETQYF
TRBV7-2	TRBJ2-7	many	16	TRBD2	TGTGCCAGCAGCTTAGGTCCAGAGCTAGCGGCCTACGAGCAGTACTTC	CASSLGPELAAYEQYF
TRBV27	TRBJ2-7	NA	13	NA	TGTGCCAGCATTGGACTGGGATCCTACGAGCAGTACTTC	CASIGLGSYEQYF
TRBV30	TRBJ1-2	NA	12	NA	TGTGCCTGGAGTGTAGGAGGAAATGGCTACACCTTC	CAWSVGGNGYTF
TRBV10-2	TRBJ2-3	many	13	NA	TGCGCCAGCAGAAACAGCGGGACAGATACGCAGTATTTT	CASRNSGTDTQYF
TRBV20-1	TRBJ2-7	many	14	NA	TGCAGTGCGCCCCAGTGGTCGGACCACTACGAGCAGTACTTC	CSAPQWSDHYEQYF
TRBV5-1	TRBJ2-3	many	15	NA	TGCGCCAGCAGCTTGGATATGGGGCCGGGTTATACGCAGTATTTT	CASSLDMGPGYTQYF
TRBV12-3/TRBV12-4	TRBJ2-3	many	15	TRBD2	TGTGCCAGCAATCCGGGACTAGCTTTCGCAGATACGCAGTATTTT	CASNPGLAFADTQYF
TRBV12-3/TRBV12-4	TRBJ1-1	many	12	TRBD1	TGTGCCAGCCGGGGCTGGGACAGGGTATCTTTCTTT	CASRGWDRVSFF
TRBV19	TRBJ1-2	many	13	NA	TGTGCCAGTAATCCTCGGAGAGGCTATGGCTACACCTTC	CASNPRRGYGYTF
TRBV10-3	TRBJ2-3	many	11	NA	TGTGCCACCCGCCTGGGAGATACGCAGTATTTT	CATRLGDTQYF